Following are 9 T cell receptor beta chains from one sample sequenced in a study of blood T cell repertoires in COVID-19 (dated by TCRdb to 2020 to 2022). Libraries were constructed by the immunoSEQ multiplex PCR assay. In its TCRdb copy, this immuneACCESS table keeps in-frame sequences only and misses some clones. Where compared with another copy, unresolved V genes explain less than half of these, and the others have no known cause. Here the sample has 250,000 to 350,000 clones; 80% to 90% occur a single time. Clones ranked in the top ten supply 2.5% to 3.5% of the sample. Sequencing was performed on peripheral blood. Receptor source: a woman between 25 and 40 years old with active or convalescent COVID-19.

In the case of this clone: The same CDR3 can be traced to other DNA sequences in this sample. The J gene is TRBJ2-7, the V gene TRBV7-2; the match to TRBD1 covers 8 bases. Per the germline V gene, CDR1 is SGHTA and CDR2 is FQGNSA. This CDR3 is 13 amino acids long. V lost 3 bases and J lost 4; bases outside the gene matches: 2. The CDR3: CASSLTGAYEQYF. The CDR3 region has the DNA TGTGCCAGCAGCTTGACAGGGGCTTACGAGCAGTACTTC.

This clone was counted a single time. This chain connects TRBV9 to TRBJ1-3; 8 positions agree with TRBD1. CDR1 SGDLS and CDR2 YYNGEE come from the germline V gene. The V and J ends lost 3 bases and 4 bases, in that order; junction bases with no gene match: 3. The CDR3 contains 14 residues. The CDR3 DNA follows: TGTGCCAGCAGCGGGACAGGGAGCGGAAACACCATATATTTT. Amino acid sequence: CASSGTGSGNTIYF.

This rearrangement joins TRBV2 to TRBJ1-6; 10 bases are shared with TRBD1. V gave up 7 bases and J gave up 7 bases; unmatched junction bases: 7. In germline, CDR1 is SNHLY, CDR2 FYNNEI. There are 15 residues in the CDR3. This CDR3 is CASIPTDRGNSPLHF. CDR3 nucleotides: TGTGCCAGCATACCGACGGACAGGGGGAATTCACCCCTCCACTTT.

The chain links TRBV7-2 to TRBJ1-1, with a weak D call TRBD1 (6 bases). CDR1 and CDR2 (germline): SGHTA, FQGNSA. Trimming pared 5 bases from V and 4 bases from J, leaving 11 bases between. This CDR3 comprises 13 residues. DNA of the CDR3: TGTGCCAGCAGCAAACAGGGACCCACTGAAGCTTTCTTT. This translates into CASSKQGPTEAFF.

The rearrangement uses TRBV10-3 and TRBJ1-2; 12 bases fit TRBD1. The V segment lost 6 bases and the J segment 2 bases; nucleotides outside the gene matches: 10. This CDR3 has 17 residues. Per germline, CDR1 ENHRY and CDR2 SYGVKD. The CDR3 DNA is TGTGCCATCAGAGGGGAACGGGACAGGGGGCCCAACTATGGCTACACCTTC. This sequence encodes CAIRGERDRGPNYGYTF.

The chain carries TRBV24-1 and TRBJ2-3; 8 bases agree with TRBD2. The CDR3 consists of 15 residues. The V gene end was trimmed by 5 bases and the J gene end by 4 bases; junction bases not matched to a gene: 7. Germline CDR1 KGHDR, CDR2 SFDVKD. The CDR3 protein is CATSVDGGASDTQYF. DNA for the CDR3: TGTGCCACCAGTGTGGACGGGGGGGCTTCAGATACGCAGTATTTT.

V is TRBV7-2 and J is TRBJ2-3, with 9 bases identical to TRBD2. CDR1 and CDR2 (germline): SGHTA, FQGNSA. The CDR3 runs to 16 residues. The junction had 7 bases not matched to a gene; V was cut back by 5 bases and J by 1 base. In nucleotides, the CDR3 is TGTGCCAGCAGCCGGTGGACTAGCGATCGCACAGATACGCAGTATTTT. It yields the protein CASSRWTSDRTDTQYF.

The rearrangement joins TRBV15 to TRBJ1-1, with TRBD1 as a possible D gene (6 bases). Germline V CDR1 and CDR2: LNHNV, YYDKDF (reference sequence). V lost 0 bases and J 0 bases, leaving 8 bases between the germline ends. The CDR3 consists of 15 residues. CDR3 sequence reads: CATSRDTGMNTEAFF. CDR3 sequence (DNA): TGTGCCACCAGCAGAGATACAGGGATGAACACTGAAGCTTTCTTT.

The chain couples TRBV30 to TRBJ1-6; D not resolved. Between the trimmed V and J ends, which lost 0 bases and 6 bases, there was a span of 6 bases. CDR3 length equals 13 residues. The germline V gene encodes CDR1 GTSNPN and CDR2 SVGIG (reference sequence). The chain's CDR3 is CAWSVQLNSPLHF. The CDR3 DNA reads as TGTGCCTGGAGTGTGCAACTTAATTCACCCCTCCACTTT.